This T cell receptor beta chain emerged from a study of blood T cells in healthy people across ages. On this clonotype itself: This may stem from a read error, because a much larger clone lies one nucleotide away.

Primers used in a second PCR of roughly 6 to 11 cycles were a sample-barcoded 5' primer and a J-beta primer mix. TCRdb reprocessed the 5' RACE reads with MiXCR, giving one entry per CDR3 protein. Altogether hundreds of thousands of distinct CDR3 sequences are present, about 30% being singletons, with the ten largest covering 15% to 20%. Trimming took 4 bases from V and 9 from J, leaving 17 bases between them. Germline V gene lookup returns CDR1 KGHDR and CDR2 SFDVKD. The CDR3 loop spans 14 amino acids. The material sequenced was blood. The chain recombines TRBV24-1 with TRBJ1-2; the D gene is possibly TRBD1 (6 bases). The receptor comes from a woman aged 80 or over in good health. The DNA for the CDR3 is TGTGCCACCAGTGACAACAGGGAATGGAGTAGCTACACCTTC. Amino acids: CATSDNREWSSYTF.